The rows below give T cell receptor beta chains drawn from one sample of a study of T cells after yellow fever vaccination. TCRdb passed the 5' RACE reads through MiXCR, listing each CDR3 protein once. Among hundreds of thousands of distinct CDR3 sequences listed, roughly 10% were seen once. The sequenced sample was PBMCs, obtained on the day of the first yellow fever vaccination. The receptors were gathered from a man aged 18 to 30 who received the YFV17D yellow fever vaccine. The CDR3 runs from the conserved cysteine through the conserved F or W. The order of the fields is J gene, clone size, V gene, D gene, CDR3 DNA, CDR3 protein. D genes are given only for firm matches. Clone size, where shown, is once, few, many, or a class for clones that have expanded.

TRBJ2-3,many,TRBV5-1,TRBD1,TGCGCCAGCAGCGTGACAGGGGATACGCAGTATTTT,CASSVTGDTQYF
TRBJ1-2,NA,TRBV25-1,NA,TGTGCCAGCAGTGATCGATATGGCTACACCTTC,CASSDRYGYTF
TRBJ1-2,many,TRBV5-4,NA,TGTGCCAGCACAACTATGGGACTGTCCCAAGGGGGCTACACCTTC,CASTTMGLSQGGYTF
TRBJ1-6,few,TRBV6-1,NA,TGTGCCAGCAGAAGAGGGGGGCGAGATAATTCACCCCTCCACTTT,CASRRGGRDNSPLHF
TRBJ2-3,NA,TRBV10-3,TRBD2,TGTGCCATCAGGCTGGGGAGGGGCGGCGCAGATACGCAGTATTTT,CAIRLGRGGADTQYF
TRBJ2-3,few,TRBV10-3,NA,TGTGCCATCAGTGCCCAGGAGTCCACAGATACGCAGTATTTT,CAISAQESTDTQYF
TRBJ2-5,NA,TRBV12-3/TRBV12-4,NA,TGTGCCAGCAGTTTAATCGGGACACGGGAGACCCAGTACTTC,CASSLIGTRETQYF
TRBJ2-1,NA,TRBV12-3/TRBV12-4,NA,TGTGCCAGCACCCCAGGAACCTCCTACAATGAGCAGTTCTTC,CASTPGTSYNEQFF
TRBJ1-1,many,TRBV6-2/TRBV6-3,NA,TGTGCCAGCAGAACACCTCAAGAGAACACTGAAGCTTTCTTT,CASRTPQENTEAFF
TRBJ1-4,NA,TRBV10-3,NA,TGTGCCAGCAGTGAGTCTAGGGCAACTAATGAAAAACTGTTTTTT,CASSESRATNEKLFF
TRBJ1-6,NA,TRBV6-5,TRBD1,TGTGCCAGCAGCTCCGACAGGGGGTCTTCTTACTATAATTCACCCCTCCACTTT,CASSSDRGSSYYNSPLHF
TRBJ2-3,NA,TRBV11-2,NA,TGTACCAGCAGAGACCGAACAGATACGCAGTATTTT,CTSRDRTDTQYF
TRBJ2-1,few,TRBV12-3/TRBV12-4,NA,TGTGCCAGCAGTCCCAGTAGGGAGTACAATGAGCAGTTCTTC,CASSPSREYNEQFF
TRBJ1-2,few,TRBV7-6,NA,TGTGCCAGCAGCTTAGCGTCAGGGCCTAACTATGGCTACACCTTC,CASSLASGPNYGYTF
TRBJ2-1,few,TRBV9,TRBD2,TGTGCCAGCAGCGTAGTTTCCGGGACTAGCGGGGGGAAAGGCTCCTACAATGAGCAGTTCTTC,CASSVVSGTSGGKGSYNEQFF
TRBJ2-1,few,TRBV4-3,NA,TGCGCCAGCAGCCAAGAAACCCGGCAGGGTGGTTACAATGAGCAGTTCTTC,CASSQETRQGGYNEQFF
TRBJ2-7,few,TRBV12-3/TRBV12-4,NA,TGTGCCAGCAGTTTATACGGACAACACTACGAGCAGTACTTC,CASSLYGQHYEQYF
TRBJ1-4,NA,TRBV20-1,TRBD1,TGCAGTGCACACGACAGGGCAACTAATGAAAAACTGTTTTTT,CSAHDRATNEKLFF
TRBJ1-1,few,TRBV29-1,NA,TGCAGCGTGGAGTGGGGGGAAGGTGAAGCTTTCTTT,CSVEWGEGEAFF
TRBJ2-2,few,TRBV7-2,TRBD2,TGTGCCAGCAGCTTAGGGCGGGGGGTGTACACCGGGGAGCTGTTTTTT,CASSLGRGVYTGELFF
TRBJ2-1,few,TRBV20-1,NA,TGCAGTGCTAGTAATTTGACCTACAATGAGCAGTTCTTC,CSASNLTYNEQFF
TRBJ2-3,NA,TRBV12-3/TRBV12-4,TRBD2,TGTGCCAGCAGTTTTTGGACTAGCGGAAACGATACGCAGTATTTT,CASSFWTSGNDTQYF
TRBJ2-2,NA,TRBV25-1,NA,TGTGCCAGCAGCAGACCCGGGGGAACGAACACCGGGGAGCTGTTTTTT,CASSRPGGTNTGELFF
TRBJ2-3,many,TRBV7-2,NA,TGTGCCAGCTCACAGGGCGGGAATCGTGCGCAGTATTTT,CASSQGGNRAQYF
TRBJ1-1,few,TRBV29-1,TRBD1,TGCAGCACTTCCTACCGACAGGGGATGACTGAAGCTTTCTTT,CSTSYRQGMTEAFF
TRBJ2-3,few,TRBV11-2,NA,TGTGCCAGCAGCTTAGGGTACTGGGACAAGAACACAGATACGCAGTATTTT,CASSLGYWDKNTDTQYF
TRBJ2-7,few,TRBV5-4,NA,TGTGCCAGCCGTAATCGGGACGGAGACTACGAGCAGTACTTC,CASRNRDGDYEQYF
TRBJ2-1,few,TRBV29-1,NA,TGCAGCGTTGAAGACCGTCGGGGGACCTCCTACAATGAGCAGTTCTTC,CSVEDRRGTSYNEQFF
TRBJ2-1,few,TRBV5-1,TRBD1,TGCGCCAGCAGCTTCTTAGGGGGCGCTTCCTACTACAATGAGCAGTTCTTC,CASSFLGGASYYNEQFF
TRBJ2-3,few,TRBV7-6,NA,TGTGCCAGCAGCTTAGCTTGGGGTTCCTCGGTCGGAGATACGCAGTATTTT,CASSLAWGSSVGDTQYF
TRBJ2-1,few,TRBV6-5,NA,TGTGCCAGCAGTTACTCCGGTTTCCATGAGCAGTTCTTC,CASSYSGFHEQFF
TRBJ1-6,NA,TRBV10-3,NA,TGTGCCATCAGTGAGGGCCAGGGCTGGAATTCACCCCTCCACTTT,CAISEGQGWNSPLHF
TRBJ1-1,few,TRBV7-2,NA,TGTGCCAGCAGGAGACAGGAAGGCACTGAAGCTTTCTTT,CASRRQEGTEAFF
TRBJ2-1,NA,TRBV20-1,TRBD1,TGCAGTGCGCCGCCTTTAGACAGGGCATTATACAATGAGCAGTTCTTC,CSAPPLDRALYNEQFF
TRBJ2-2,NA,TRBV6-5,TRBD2,TGTGCCAGCAGTTACTGGGGGGGGGACACCGGGGAGCTGTTTTTT,CASSYWGGDTGELFF
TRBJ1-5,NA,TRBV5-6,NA,TGTGCCAGCAGCCGTGATGGGGTCAATCAGCCCCAGCATTTT,CASSRDGVNQPQHF
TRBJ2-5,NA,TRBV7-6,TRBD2,TGTGCCAGCAGCTTGCTAGCGGTCCAAGAGACCCAGTACTTC,CASSLLAVQETQYF